This TCR beta chain was identified in a study of cytomegalovirus exposure and HLA in healthy donors. Researchers ran the PCR with 60 Vbeta and 13 Jbeta primers. Using immunoSEQ multiplex PCR, the repertoire was profiled, and TCRdb retains in-frame clones only, with some absent. This repertoire shows some 190,000 clones, roughly a tenth found once; its top ten account for roughly 1.3%. Study observations and caveats: V- and J-gene trimming of TCR beta was linked (in a later analysis) to a missense DCLRE1C variant.

This clone was detected many times. Its matching antigen is unknown. V shed 4 bases and J 4 bases; nucleotides not matched to a gene: 17. Germline lookup yields CDR1 MNHNS and CDR2 SASEGT. The CDR3 contains 18 residues. V gene TRBV6-1 combines with J gene TRBJ1-1, with TRBD1 matching over 8 bases. The sample comprised PBMCs. This clonotype was obtained from a woman in her 30s in good health and CMV-seropositive. This chain's CDR3 is CASSGGQGKGSLGTEAFF. The CDR3, as DNA: TGTGCCAGCAGTGGAGGACAGGGAAAAGGGAGTTTAGGCACTGAAGCTTTCTTT.